This entry features one T cell receptor beta chain sequence. Antigen: not known. Looked up from germline, CDR1 is SGHNT and CDR2 is YYREEE (reference sequence). This CDR3 region has 16 residues. Between the trimmed V and J ends, which lost 4 bases and 2 bases, there was a span of 15 bases. MiXCR, applied by TCRdb to the RT-PCR reads, yields one record per CDR3 protein. In the table there are about 700,000 distinct CDR3 sequences, approximately 14% of which are singletons. This sample is part of a study of response to subunit inactivated influenza vaccine. Study findings and constraints: The study's authors posited that every seasonal influenza vaccination enlists few new T cells.

The chain combines TRBV5-4 with TRBJ2-2; D call uncertain. The sequenced sample was PBMCs from blood, obtained 14 to 15 days before vaccination. The receptor was derived from a man aged 45 to 65 who received an inactivated influenza vaccine. CDR3 DNA: TGTGCCAGCAGCCCCCCTAGGAGTCTAAACACCGGGGAGCTGTTTTTT. The encoded protein is CASSPPRSLNTGELFF.